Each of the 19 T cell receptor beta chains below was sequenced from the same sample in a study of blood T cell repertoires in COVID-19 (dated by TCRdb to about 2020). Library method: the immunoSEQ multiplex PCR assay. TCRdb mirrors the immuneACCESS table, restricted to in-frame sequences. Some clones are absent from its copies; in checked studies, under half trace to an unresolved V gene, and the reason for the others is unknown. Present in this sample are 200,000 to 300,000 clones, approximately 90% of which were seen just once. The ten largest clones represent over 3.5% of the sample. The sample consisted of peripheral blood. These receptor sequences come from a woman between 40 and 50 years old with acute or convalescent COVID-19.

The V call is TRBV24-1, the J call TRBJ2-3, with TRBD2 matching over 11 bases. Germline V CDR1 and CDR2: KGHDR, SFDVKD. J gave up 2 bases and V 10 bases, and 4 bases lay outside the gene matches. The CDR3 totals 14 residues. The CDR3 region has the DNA TGTGCCACACGGACTAGCGGGTCCACAGATACGCAGTATTTT. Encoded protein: CATRTSGSTDTQYF.

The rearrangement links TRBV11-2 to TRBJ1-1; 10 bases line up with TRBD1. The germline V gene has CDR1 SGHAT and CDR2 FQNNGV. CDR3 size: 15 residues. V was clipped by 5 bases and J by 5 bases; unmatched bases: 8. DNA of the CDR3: TGTGCCAGCAGCCTCGTGGGACAGGGGTATACTGAAGCTTTCTTT. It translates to CASSLVGQGYTEAFF. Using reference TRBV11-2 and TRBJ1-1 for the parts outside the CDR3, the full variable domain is EAGVAQSPRYKIIEKRQSVAFWCNPISGHATLYWYQQILGQGPKLLIQFQNNGVVDDSQLPKDRFSAERLKGVDSTLKIQPAKLEDSAVYLCASSLVGQGYTEAFFGQGTRLTVV.

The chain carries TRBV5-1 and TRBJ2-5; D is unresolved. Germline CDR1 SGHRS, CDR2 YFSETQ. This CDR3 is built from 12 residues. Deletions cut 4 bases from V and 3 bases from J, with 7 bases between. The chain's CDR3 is CASSPEKETQYF. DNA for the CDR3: TGCGCCAGCAGCCCGGAGAAAGAGACCCAGTACTTC.

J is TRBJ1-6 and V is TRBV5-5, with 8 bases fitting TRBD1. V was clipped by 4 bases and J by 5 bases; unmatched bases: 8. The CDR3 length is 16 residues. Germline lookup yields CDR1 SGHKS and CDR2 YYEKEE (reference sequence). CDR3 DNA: TGTGCCAGCAGCACCCTGACAGGGGCGGATAATTCACCCCTCCACTTT. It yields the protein CASSTLTGADNSPLHF.

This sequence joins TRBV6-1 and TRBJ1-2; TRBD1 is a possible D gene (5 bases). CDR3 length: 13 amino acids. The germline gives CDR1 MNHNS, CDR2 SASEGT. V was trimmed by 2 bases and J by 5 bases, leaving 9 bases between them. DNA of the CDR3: TGTGCCAGCAGTGAAACGGGGGGGTATGGCTACACCTTC. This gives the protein CASSETGGYGYTF.

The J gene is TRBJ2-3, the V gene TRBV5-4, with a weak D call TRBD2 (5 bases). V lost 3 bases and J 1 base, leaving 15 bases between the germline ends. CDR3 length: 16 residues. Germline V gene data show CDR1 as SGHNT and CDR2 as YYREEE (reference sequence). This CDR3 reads CASSSLDHGGTDTQYF. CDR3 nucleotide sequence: TGTGCCAGCAGCTCGCTGGATCACGGGGGCACAGATACGCAGTATTTT.

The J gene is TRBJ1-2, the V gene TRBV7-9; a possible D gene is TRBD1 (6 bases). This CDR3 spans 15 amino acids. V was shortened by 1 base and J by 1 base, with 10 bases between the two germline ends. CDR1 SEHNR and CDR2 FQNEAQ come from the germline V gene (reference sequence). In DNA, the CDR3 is TGTGCCAGCAGCTTAGGGACAGATTTTAACTATGGCTACACCTTC. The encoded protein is CASSLGTDFNYGYTF.

Here the CDR3 reads CASSGQTNQPQHF. The CDR3 region has the DNA TGTGCCAGCAGTGGACAGACCAATCAGCCCCAGCATTTT. The V gene is TRBV2, the J gene TRBJ1-5, with D possibly TRBD1 on 5 matching bases. CDR3 length: 13 residues. V was clipped by 4 bases and J by 3 bases, with 7 bases between them. CDR1 SNHLY and CDR2 FYNNEI come from the germline V gene.

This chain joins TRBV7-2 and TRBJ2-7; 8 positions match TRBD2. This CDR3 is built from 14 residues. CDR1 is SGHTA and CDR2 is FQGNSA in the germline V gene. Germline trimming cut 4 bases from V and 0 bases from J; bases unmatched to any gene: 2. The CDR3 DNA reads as TGTGCCAGCAGCTCAACTAGCGGCTCCTACGAGCAGTACGTC. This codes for CASSSTSGSYEQYV.

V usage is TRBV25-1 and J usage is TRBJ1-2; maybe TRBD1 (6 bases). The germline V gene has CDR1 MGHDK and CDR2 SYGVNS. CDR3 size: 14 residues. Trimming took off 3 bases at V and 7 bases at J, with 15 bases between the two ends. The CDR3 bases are TGTGCCAGCAGTGACTGGGGGCAGGGGTCTGGCTACACCTTC. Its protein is CASSDWGQGSGYTF.

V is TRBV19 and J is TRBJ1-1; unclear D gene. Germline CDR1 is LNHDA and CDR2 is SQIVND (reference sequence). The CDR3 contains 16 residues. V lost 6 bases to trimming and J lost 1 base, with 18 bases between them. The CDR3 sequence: CASSDSSRRANTEAFF. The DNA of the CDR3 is TGTGCCAGTAGCGATTCTTCCAGGCGAGCGAACACTGAAGCTTTCTTT. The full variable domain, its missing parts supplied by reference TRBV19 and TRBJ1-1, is DGGITQSPKYLFRKEGQNVTLSCEQNLNHDAMYWYRQDPGQGLRLIYYSQIVNDFQKGDIAEGYSVSREKKESFPLTVTSAQKNPTAFYLCASSDSSRRANTEAFFGQGTRLTVV.

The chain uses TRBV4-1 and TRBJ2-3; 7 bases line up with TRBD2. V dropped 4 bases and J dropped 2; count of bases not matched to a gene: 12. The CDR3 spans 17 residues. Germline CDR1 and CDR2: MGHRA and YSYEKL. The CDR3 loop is CASSPSSGGGDTDTQYF. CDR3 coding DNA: TGCGCCAGCAGCCCCTCAAGTGGTGGGGGGGACACAGATACGCAGTATTTT.

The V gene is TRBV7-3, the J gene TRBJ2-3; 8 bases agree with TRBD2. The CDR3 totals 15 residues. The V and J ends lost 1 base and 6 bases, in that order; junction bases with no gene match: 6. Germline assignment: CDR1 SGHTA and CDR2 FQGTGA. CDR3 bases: TGTGCCAGCAGCTTAAATCGGGGGGGCGTGGATACGCAGTATTTT. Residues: CASSLNRGGVDTQYF.

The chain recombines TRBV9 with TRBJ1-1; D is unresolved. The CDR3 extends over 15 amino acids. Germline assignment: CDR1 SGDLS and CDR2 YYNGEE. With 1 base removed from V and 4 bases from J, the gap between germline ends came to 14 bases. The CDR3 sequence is CASSVRGAPGTEAFF. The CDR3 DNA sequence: TGTGCCAGCAGCGTACGGGGAGCCCCGGGCACTGAAGCTTTCTTT.

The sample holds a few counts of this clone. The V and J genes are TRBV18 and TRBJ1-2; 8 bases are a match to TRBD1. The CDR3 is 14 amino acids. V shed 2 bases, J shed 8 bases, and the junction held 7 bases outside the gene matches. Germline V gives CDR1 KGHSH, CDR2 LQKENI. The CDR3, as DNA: TGTGCCAGCTCACCAGAGCCAGGGGGCACGGGCTACACCTTC. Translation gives CASSPEPGGTGYTF.

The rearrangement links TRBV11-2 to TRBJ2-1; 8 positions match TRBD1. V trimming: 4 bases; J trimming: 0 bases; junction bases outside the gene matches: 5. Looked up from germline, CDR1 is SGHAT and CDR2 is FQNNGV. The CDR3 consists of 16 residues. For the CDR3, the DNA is TGTGCCAGCAGCTCGTACAGGGGGTCCTCCTACAATGAGCAGTTCTTC. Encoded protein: CASSSYRGSSYNEQFF.

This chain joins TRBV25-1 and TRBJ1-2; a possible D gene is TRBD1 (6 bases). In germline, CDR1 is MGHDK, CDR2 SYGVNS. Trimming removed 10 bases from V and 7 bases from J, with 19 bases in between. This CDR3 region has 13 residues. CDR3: CATEWAGASGYTF. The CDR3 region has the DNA TGTGCCACCGAATGGGCAGGGGCCAGTGGCTACACCTTC.

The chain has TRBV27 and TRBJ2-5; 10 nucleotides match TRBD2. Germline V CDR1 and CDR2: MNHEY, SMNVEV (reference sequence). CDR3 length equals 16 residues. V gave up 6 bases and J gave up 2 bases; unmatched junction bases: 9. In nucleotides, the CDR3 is TGTGCCAGCAGCCCCCGTTTAGCGGGGGGACAAGAGACCCAGTACTTC. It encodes CASSPRLAGGQETQYF.

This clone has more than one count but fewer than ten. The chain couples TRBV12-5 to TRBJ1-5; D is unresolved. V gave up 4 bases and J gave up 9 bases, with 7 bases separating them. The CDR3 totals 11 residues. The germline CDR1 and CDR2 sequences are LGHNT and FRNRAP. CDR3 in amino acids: CASGSPRPQHF. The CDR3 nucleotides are TGTGCTAGTGGTTCCCCGCGGCCCCAGCATTTT.